This T cell receptor beta chain was identified in a study of cytomegalovirus exposure and HLA in healthy donors. PCR amplification relied on 60 Vbeta primers (plus 13 Jbeta primers). Libraries were prepared by immunoSEQ multiplex PCR; TCRdb keeps only in-frame clonotypes and omits some of them. The data contain roughly 92,000 clones, 81% of them singletons. For this clone: What it recognizes is unknown.

Overall study findings and caveats: Cytomegalovirus-associated TCR beta chains were listed, numbering 150 to 200.

The sample consisted of PBMCs. The clonotype originates from a woman between 70 and 85 years old in good health and CMV-seropositive.

The CDR3 loop is CASSGLAGRSYNEQFF. The CDR3 DNA is TGTGCCAGTAGTGGACTAGCGGGACGCTCCTACAATGAGCAGTTCTTC. The chain employs TRBV19 and TRBJ2-1; 12 nucleotides align to TRBD2. Germline V gene sequence: CDR1 LNHDA, CDR2 SQIVND (reference sequence). CDR3 size: 16 residues. Trimming at V came to 5 bases and at J to 0 bases, leaving 2 bases not matched to a gene.